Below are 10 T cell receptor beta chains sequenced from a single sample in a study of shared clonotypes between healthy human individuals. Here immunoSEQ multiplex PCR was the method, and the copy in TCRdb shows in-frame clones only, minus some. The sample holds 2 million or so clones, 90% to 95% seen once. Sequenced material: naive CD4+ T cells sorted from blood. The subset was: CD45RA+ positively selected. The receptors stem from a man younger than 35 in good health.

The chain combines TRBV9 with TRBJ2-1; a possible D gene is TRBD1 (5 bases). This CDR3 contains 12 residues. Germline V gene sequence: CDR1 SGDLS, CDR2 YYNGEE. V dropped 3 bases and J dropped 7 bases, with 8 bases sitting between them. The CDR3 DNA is TGTGCCAGCAGCGCTAGGGGTAATGAGCAGTTCTTC. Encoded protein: CASSARGNEQFF.

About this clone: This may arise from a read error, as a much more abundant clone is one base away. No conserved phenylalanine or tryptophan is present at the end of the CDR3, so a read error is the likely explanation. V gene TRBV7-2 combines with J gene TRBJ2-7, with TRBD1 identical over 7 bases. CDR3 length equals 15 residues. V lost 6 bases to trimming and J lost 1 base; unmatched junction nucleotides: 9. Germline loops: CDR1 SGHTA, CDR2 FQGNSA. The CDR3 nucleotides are TGTGCCAGCAGACCGACAGGGAAGGCTTCCTACGAGCAGTACTCC. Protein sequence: CASRPTGKASYEQYS.

The CDR3 DNA reads TGTGCCAGCAGTTCCTGGGACAGGGCCACCGGGGAGCTGTTTTTT. Encoded protein: CASSSWDRATGELFF. The chain links TRBV2 to TRBJ2-2; 9 bases align to TRBD1. The V and J ends lost 5 bases and 4 bases, in that order; junction bases with no gene match: 5. This CDR3 is built from 15 residues. CDR1 is SNHLY and CDR2 is FYNNEI in the germline V gene.

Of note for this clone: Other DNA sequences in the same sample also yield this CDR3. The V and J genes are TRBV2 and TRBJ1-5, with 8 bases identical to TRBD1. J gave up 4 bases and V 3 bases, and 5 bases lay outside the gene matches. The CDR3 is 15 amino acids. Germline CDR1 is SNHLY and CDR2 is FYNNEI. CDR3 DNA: TGTGCCAGCAGTGACAGGGGGCGCGGGAATCAGCCCCAGCATTTT. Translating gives CASSDRGRGNQPQHF.

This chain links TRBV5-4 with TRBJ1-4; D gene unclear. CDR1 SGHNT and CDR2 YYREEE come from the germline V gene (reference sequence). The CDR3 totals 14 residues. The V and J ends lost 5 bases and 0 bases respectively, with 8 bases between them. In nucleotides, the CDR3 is TGTGCCAGCAGTGTCGGTGCAACTAATGAAAAACTGTTTTTT. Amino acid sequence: CASSVGATNEKLFF.

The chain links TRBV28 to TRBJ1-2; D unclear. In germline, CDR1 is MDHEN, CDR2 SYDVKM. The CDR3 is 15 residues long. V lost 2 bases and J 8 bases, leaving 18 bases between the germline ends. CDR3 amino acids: CASSLAAEGNWGYTF. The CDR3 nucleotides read TGTGCCAGCAGTTTAGCCGCTGAGGGAAATTGGGGCTACACCTTC.

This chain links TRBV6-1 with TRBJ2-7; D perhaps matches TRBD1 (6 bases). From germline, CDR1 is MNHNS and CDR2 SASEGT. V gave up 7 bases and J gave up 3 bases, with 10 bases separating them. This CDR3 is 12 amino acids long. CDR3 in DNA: TGTGCCAGCACCCAGACAGGCTACGAGCAGTACTTC. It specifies CASTQTGYEQYF.

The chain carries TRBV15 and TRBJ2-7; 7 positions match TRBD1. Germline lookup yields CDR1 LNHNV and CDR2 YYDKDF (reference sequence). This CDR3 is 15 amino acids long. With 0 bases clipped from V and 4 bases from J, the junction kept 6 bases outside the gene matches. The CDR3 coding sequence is TGTGCCACCAGCAGAGATGGACAGGAGACATACGAGCAGTACTTC. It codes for CATSRDGQETYEQYF. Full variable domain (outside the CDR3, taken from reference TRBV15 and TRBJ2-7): DAMVIQNPRYQVTQFGKPVTLSCSQTLNHNVMYWYQQKSSQAPKLLFHYYDKDFNNEADTPDNFQSRRPNTSFCFLDIRSPGLGDTAMYLCATSRDGQETYEQYFGPGTRLTVT.

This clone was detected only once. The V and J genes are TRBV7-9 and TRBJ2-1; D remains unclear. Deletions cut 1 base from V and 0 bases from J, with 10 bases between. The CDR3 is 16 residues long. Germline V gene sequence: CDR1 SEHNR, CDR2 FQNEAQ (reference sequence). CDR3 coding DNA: TGTGCCAGCAGCTTAGAGGCTTGGGGCTCCTACAATGAGCAGTTCTTC. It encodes CASSLEAWGSYNEQFF.

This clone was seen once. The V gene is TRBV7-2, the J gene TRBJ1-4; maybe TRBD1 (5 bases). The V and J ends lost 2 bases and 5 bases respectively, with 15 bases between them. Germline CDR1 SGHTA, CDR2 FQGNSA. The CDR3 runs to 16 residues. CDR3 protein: CASSLNGGGLNEKLFF. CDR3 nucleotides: TGTGCCAGCAGCTTAAATGGTGGGGGACTGAATGAAAAACTGTTTTTT.